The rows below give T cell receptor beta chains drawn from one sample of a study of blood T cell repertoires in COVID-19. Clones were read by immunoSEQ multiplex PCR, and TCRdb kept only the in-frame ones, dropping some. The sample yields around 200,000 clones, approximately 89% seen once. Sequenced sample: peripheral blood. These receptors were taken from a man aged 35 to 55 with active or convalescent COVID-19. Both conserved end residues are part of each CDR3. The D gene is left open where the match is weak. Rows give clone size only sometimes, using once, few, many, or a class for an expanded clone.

CDR3 protein: CASSLGTAGNTIYF; CDR3 DNA: TGTGCCAGCAGCTTAGGGACAGCAGGAAACACCATATATTTT; clone size: once; V gene: TRBV5-6; CDR3 length: 14; J gene: TRBJ1-3; D gene: TRBD1
CDR3 protein: CASSSGGYEQYF; CDR3 DNA: TGTGCCAGCAGCTCAGGGGGATACGAGCAGTACTTC; clone size: -; V gene: TRBV11-2; CDR3 length: 12; J gene: TRBJ2-7; D gene: TRBD1
CDR3 protein: CASSQGVIVFF; CDR3 DNA: TGTGCCAGTAGTCAAGGGGTAATCGTGTTCTTC; clone size: -; V gene: TRBV19; CDR3 length: 11; J gene: TRBJ2-1; D gene: -
CDR3 protein: CASSQDLGTGRTDTQYF; CDR3 DNA: TGCGCCAGCAGCCAAGACCTTGGGACAGGACGCACAGATACGCAGTATTTT; clone size: -; V gene: TRBV4-3; CDR3 length: 17; J gene: TRBJ2-3; D gene: TRBD1
CDR3 protein: CATSGPIPSGTVYNEQFF; CDR3 DNA: TGTGCCACCAGTGGTCCCATACCCTCCGGGACAGTTTACAATGAGCAGTTCTTC; clone size: -; V gene: TRBV24-1; CDR3 length: 18; J gene: TRBJ2-1; D gene: TRBD1
CDR3 protein: CASSPPTVYNEQFF; CDR3 DNA: TGTGCCAGCAGCCCCCCGACAGTTTACAATGAGCAGTTCTTC; clone size: -; V gene: TRBV7-8; CDR3 length: 14; J gene: TRBJ2-1; D gene: -
CDR3 protein: CASSQVRGQPQHF; CDR3 DNA: TGTGCCAGCAGCCAAGTCAGGGGTCAGCCCCAGCATTTT; clone size: -; V gene: TRBV3-1/TRBV3-2; CDR3 length: 13; J gene: TRBJ1-5; D gene: -
CDR3 protein: CASSTRQESYNEQFF; CDR3 DNA: TGTGCCAGCAGTACCAGACAGGAAAGTTACAATGAGCAGTTCTTC; clone size: -; V gene: TRBV6-5; CDR3 length: 15; J gene: TRBJ2-1; D gene: -
CDR3 protein: CASSFYRGQQDSPLHF; CDR3 DNA: TGTGCCAGCAGCTTCTACAGGGGTCAGCAGGATTCACCCCTCCACTTT; clone size: -; V gene: TRBV11-2; CDR3 length: 16; J gene: TRBJ1-6; D gene: TRBD1
CDR3 protein: CASSLAGGSNEKLFF; CDR3 DNA: TGTGCCAGCAGCTTGGCCGGGGGTTCTAATGAAAAACTGTTTTTT; clone size: once; V gene: TRBV5-4; CDR3 length: 15; J gene: TRBJ1-4; D gene: -
CDR3 protein: CASSDPGAGLGEYF; CDR3 DNA: TGTGCCAGCAGTGACCCCGGTGCGGGGCTCGGGGAGTACTTC; clone size: -; V gene: TRBV2; CDR3 length: 14; J gene: TRBJ2-7; D gene: -
CDR3 protein: CASSIARAEYGYTF; CDR3 DNA: TGTGCCAGTAGTATAGCCAGGGCCGAATATGGCTACACCTTC; clone size: -; V gene: TRBV19; CDR3 length: 14; J gene: TRBJ1-2; D gene: -
CDR3 protein: CASSYRHSGANVLTF; CDR3 DNA: TGTGCCAGCAGTTACAGACACTCTGGGGCCAACGTCCTGACTTTC; clone size: once; V gene: TRBV6-2/TRBV6-3; CDR3 length: 15; J gene: TRBJ2-6; D gene: -
CDR3 protein: CASSLGQVNTEAFF; CDR3 DNA: TGTGCCAGCAGCTTGGGGCAGGTGAACACTGAAGCTTTCTTT; clone size: once; V gene: TRBV5-5; CDR3 length: 14; J gene: TRBJ1-1; D gene: -
CDR3 protein: CASSWGGGSVYEQYF; CDR3 DNA: TGTGCCAGCAGCTGGGGGGGAGGGTCCGTCTACGAGCAGTACTTC; clone size: -; V gene: TRBV5-8; CDR3 length: 15; J gene: TRBJ2-7; D gene: TRBD2
CDR3 protein: CASSSTPINTEAFF; CDR3 DNA: TGTGCCAGCAGTTCGACACCTATTAACACTGAAGCTTTCTTT; clone size: once; V gene: TRBV28; CDR3 length: 14; J gene: TRBJ1-1; D gene: -
CDR3 protein: CASRKITSGGSYEQYF; CDR3 DNA: TGTGCCAGCAGGAAAATCACTAGCGGGGGATCCTACGAGCAGTACTTC; clone size: -; V gene: TRBV27; CDR3 length: 16; J gene: TRBJ2-7; D gene: TRBD2
CDR3 protein: CASSELAGHSGNTIYF; CDR3 DNA: TGTGCCAGCAGCGAATTGGCAGGCCACTCTGGAAACACCATATATTTT; clone size: once; V gene: TRBV7-9; CDR3 length: 16; J gene: TRBJ1-3; D gene: -
CDR3 protein: CASRNRGLTEAFF; CDR3 DNA: TGTGCCAGCAGGAACAGGGGGCTCACTGAAGCTTTCTTT; clone size: -; V gene: TRBV6-5; CDR3 length: 13; J gene: TRBJ1-1; D gene: TRBD1
CDR3 protein: CASSYDRLIPPLHF; CDR3 DNA: TGTGCCAGCAGTTACGACAGGTTAATCCCACCCCTCCACTTT; clone size: -; V gene: TRBV6-5; CDR3 length: 14; J gene: TRBJ1-6; D gene: -
CDR3 protein: CASSYRGQGKLFF; CDR3 DNA: TGTGCCAGCAGTTACCGCGGACAGGGGAAACTGTTTTTT; clone size: -; V gene: TRBV28; CDR3 length: 13; J gene: TRBJ1-4; D gene: TRBD1
CDR3 protein: CASSFLQGGNEKLFF; CDR3 DNA: TGTGCCAGCAGTTTCTTACAGGGGGGAAATGAAAAACTGTTTTTT; clone size: -; V gene: TRBV28; CDR3 length: 15; J gene: TRBJ1-4; D gene: TRBD1
CDR3 protein: CASSEVRAGRNTEAFF; CDR3 DNA: TGTGCCAGCAGTGAAGTAAGGGCCGGGAGGAACACTGAAGCTTTCTTT; clone size: few; V gene: TRBV2; CDR3 length: 16; J gene: TRBJ1-1; D gene: -
CDR3 protein: CASKGTITSGELFF; CDR3 DNA: TGTGCCAGCAAAGGGACTATTACTTCAGGGGAGCTGTTTTTT; clone size: -; V gene: TRBV2; CDR3 length: 14; J gene: TRBJ2-2; D gene: TRBD2
CDR3 protein: CASSSEPLRGYTF; CDR3 DNA: TGTGCCAGCAGTTCGGAGCCCCTCCGGGGCTACACCTTC; clone size: -; V gene: TRBV5-4; CDR3 length: 13; J gene: TRBJ1-2; D gene: -
CDR3 protein: CASSLQGNTEAFF; CDR3 DNA: TGTGCCAGCAGTTTACAGGGAAACACTGAAGCTTTCTTT; clone size: -; V gene: TRBV12-3/TRBV12-4; CDR3 length: 13; J gene: TRBJ1-1; D gene: -
CDR3 protein: CASKGVTYGYTF; CDR3 DNA: TGTGCCAGCAAAGGGGTCACCTATGGCTACACCTTC; clone size: -; V gene: TRBV12-3/TRBV12-4; CDR3 length: 12; J gene: TRBJ1-2; D gene: -
CDR3 protein: CASSQIAGSINEQYF; CDR3 DNA: TGTGCCAGCAGTCAAATAGCGGGGTCCATAAACGAGCAGTACTTC; clone size: -; V gene: TRBV7-2; CDR3 length: 15; J gene: TRBJ2-7; D gene: TRBD2
CDR3 protein: CASRAGGPVTGELFF; CDR3 DNA: TGTGCCAGCAGAGCAGGGGGCCCGGTCACCGGGGAGCTGTTTTTT; clone size: -; V gene: TRBV6-5; CDR3 length: 15; J gene: TRBJ2-2; D gene: TRBD1
CDR3 protein: CASSPRQGRDEQYF; CDR3 DNA: TGTGCCAGCAGCCCCCGACAGGGGAGAGACGAGCAGTACTTC; clone size: -; V gene: TRBV5-8; CDR3 length: 14; J gene: TRBJ2-7; D gene: TRBD1
CDR3 protein: CASSTIHTGERRPFF; CDR3 DNA: TGTGCCAGTAGTACTATCCATACGGGGGAGCGAAGGCCGTTTTTT; clone size: -; V gene: TRBV19; CDR3 length: 15; J gene: TRBJ1-4; D gene: -
CDR3 protein: CASSLGHYEQYF; CDR3 DNA: TGTGCCAGCAGTCTTGGACATTACGAGCAGTACTTC; clone size: -; V gene: TRBV6-2/TRBV6-3; CDR3 length: 12; J gene: TRBJ2-7; D gene: -
CDR3 protein: CAWSVRGETQYF; CDR3 DNA: TGTGCCTGGAGTGTAAGGGGAGAGACCCAGTACTTC; clone size: -; V gene: TRBV30; CDR3 length: 12; J gene: TRBJ2-5; D gene: -
CDR3 protein: CASRLDTEAFF; CDR3 DNA: TGTGCCAGCAGACTTGACACTGAAGCTTTCTTT; clone size: -; V gene: TRBV12-3/TRBV12-4; CDR3 length: 11; J gene: TRBJ1-1; D gene: -
CDR3 protein: CSASSNLNTGELFF; CDR3 DNA: TGCAGTGCTAGTTCTAACCTGAACACCGGGGAGCTGTTTTTT; clone size: -; V gene: TRBV20-1; CDR3 length: 14; J gene: TRBJ2-2; D gene: -
CDR3 protein: CASSTLAGAINSYEQYF; CDR3 DNA: TGTGCCAGCAGCACGTTAGCGGGGGCCATTAATTCCTACGAGCAGTACTTC; clone size: few; V gene: TRBV9; CDR3 length: 17; J gene: TRBJ2-7; D gene: TRBD2
CDR3 protein: CASSQGKGDSYTF; CDR3 DNA: TGCGCCAGCAGCCAAGGAAAAGGGGATAGCTACACCTTC; clone size: -; V gene: TRBV4-3; CDR3 length: 13; J gene: TRBJ1-2; D gene: -
CDR3 protein: CASSLGDSYSGNTIYF; CDR3 DNA: TGCGCCAGCAGCTTGGGGGACAGTTACTCTGGAAACACCATATATTTT; clone size: -; V gene: TRBV5-1; CDR3 length: 16; J gene: TRBJ1-3; D gene: TRBD1
CDR3 protein: CASSLTENTEAFF; CDR3 DNA: TGTGCCAGCAGCCTGACAGAGAACACTGAAGCTTTCTTT; clone size: -; V gene: TRBV7-6; CDR3 length: 13; J gene: TRBJ1-1; D gene: -
CDR3 protein: CASSPGQGGYEQYF; CDR3 DNA: TGTGCCAGCAGCCCTGGACAGGGGGGTTACGAGCAGTACTTC; clone size: -; V gene: TRBV4-2; CDR3 length: 14; J gene: TRBJ2-7; D gene: TRBD1
CDR3 protein: CASSPGTDFNSPLHF; CDR3 DNA: TGTGCCAGCAGCCCGGGGACAGATTTTAATTCACCCCTCCACTTT; clone size: -; V gene: TRBV5-4; CDR3 length: 15; J gene: TRBJ1-6; D gene: TRBD1
CDR3 protein: CASSPQGLSGNTIYF; CDR3 DNA: TGTGCCAGCAGCCCTCAGGGACTCTCTGGAAACACCATATATTTT; clone size: -; V gene: TRBV9; CDR3 length: 15; J gene: TRBJ1-3; D gene: -
CDR3 protein: CASSLEASGGAETQYF; CDR3 DNA: TGTGCCAGCAGCTTAGAGGCTAGCGGGGGGGCAGAGACCCAGTACTTC; clone size: -; V gene: TRBV7-9; CDR3 length: 16; J gene: TRBJ2-5; D gene: TRBD2
CDR3 protein: CASSSPGTAVVEQYF; CDR3 DNA: TGTGCCAGTAGTTCCCCCGGGACAGCAGTAGTAGAGCAGTACTTC; clone size: -; V gene: TRBV19; CDR3 length: 15; J gene: TRBJ2-7; D gene: TRBD1
CDR3 protein: CASSLQGGTSTDTQYF; CDR3 DNA: TGTGCCAGCTCACTGCAGGGGGGTACTAGCACAGATACGCAGTATTTT; clone size: -; V gene: TRBV18; CDR3 length: 16; J gene: TRBJ2-3; D gene: -
CDR3 protein: CASNSLTSGGNEQFF; CDR3 DNA: TGCGCCAGCAATTCGCTGACTAGCGGGGGCAATGAGCAGTTCTTC; clone size: -; V gene: TRBV10-2; CDR3 length: 15; J gene: TRBJ2-1; D gene: TRBD2
CDR3 protein: CASSPSGQGGNQPQHF; CDR3 DNA: TGTGCCAGCAGCCCGAGTGGACAGGGGGGAAATCAGCCCCAGCATTTT; clone size: -; V gene: TRBV11-2; CDR3 length: 16; J gene: TRBJ1-5; D gene: TRBD1
CDR3 protein: CASSLTADGYTF; CDR3 DNA: TGTGCCAGCAGTTTAACAGCAGATGGCTACACCTTC; clone size: -; V gene: TRBV12-3/TRBV12-4; CDR3 length: 12; J gene: TRBJ1-2; D gene: -